These 13 T cell receptor beta chains were all obtained from the same sample, sequenced in a study of blood T cells in healthy people across ages. A sample-barcoded 5' primer and a J-beta primer mix were used in a second PCR of roughly 7 to 11 cycles. MiXCR was run by TCRdb on the 5' RACE reads, yielding one entry per CDR3 protein. In the table there are 1.5 million or so distinct CDR3 sequences, approximately 40% of which are singletons. Material: blood. These receptors were collected from a woman aged 18-35 years in good health.

This chain links TRBV6-5 with TRBJ2-2; D unclear. The CDR3 spans 12 residues. Germline V gene lookup returns CDR1 MNHEY and CDR2 SVGAGI. Trimming removed 2 bases at V and 7 bases at J, with 5 bases between. The CDR3 DNA follows: TGTGCCAGCAGTTACGATGGCGGGGAGCTGTTTTTT. Protein: CASSYDGGELFF.

Note on this clonotype: This could be a read error, since a much larger clone is one nucleotide away. The chain recombines TRBV10-1 with TRBJ2-5; D is ambiguous. The CDR3 spans 15 residues. V was pared by 2 bases and J by 4 bases, with 14 bases between. Germline loops: CDR1 WNHNN, CDR2 SYGVQD (reference sequence). CDR3 in amino acids: CASSEGDGLGETQYF. CDR3 DNA: TGCGCCAGCAGTGAGGGTGATGGGTTAGGAGAGACCCAGTACTTC.

The CDR3 DNA follows: TGTGCCAGCAGCCAACAAACAGGGAACACCGGGGAGCTGTTTTTT. It translates to CASSQQTGNTGELFF. V is TRBV7-6 and J is TRBJ2-2; D might be TRBD1 (5 bases). Germline V lookup: CDR1 SGHVS, CDR2 FNYEAQ. This CDR3 has 15 amino acids. Trimming removed 5 bases from V and 1 base from J, with 11 bases in between.

The rearrangement joins TRBV6-5 to TRBJ1-1, with D possibly TRBD1 on 5 matching bases. The CDR3 runs to 15 residues. CDR1 and CDR2 (germline): MNHEY, SVGAGI. Trimming took 5 bases from V and 5 from J, leaving 18 bases between them. CDR3 amino acids: CASSRLGDPFTEAFF. DNA of the CDR3: TGTGCCAGCAGTCGTCTGGGGGATCCGTTTACTGAAGCTTTCTTT.

The rearrangement uses TRBV4-1 and TRBJ2-1, with D possibly TRBD2 on 5 matching bases. The J call may be mistaken, given a closer DNA end match to TRBJ2-7. CDR1 MGHRA and CDR2 YSYEKL come from the germline V gene. The CDR3 totals 15 residues. The DNA for the CDR3 is TGCGCCAGCAGCCATCACGGGGTCTCCTACAATGAGCAGTACTTC. Protein product: CASSHHGVSYNEQYF.

The V and J genes are TRBV5-1 and TRBJ2-3, with TRBD2 as a possible D gene (7 bases). V was trimmed by 4 bases and J by 5 bases, leaving 23 bases between them. Germline CDR1 SGHRS, CDR2 YFSETQ. This CDR3 comprises 17 residues. CDR3: CASSPGGAPFGGDTQYF. In nucleotides, the CDR3 is TGCGCCAGCAGCCCGGGGGGCGCCCCGTTCGGGGGAGATACGCAGTATTTT.

The chain has TRBV27 and TRBJ2-2, with D unclear. Looked up from germline, CDR1 is MNHEY and CDR2 is SMNVEV (reference sequence). The germline V and J ends were trimmed by 3 bases and 4 bases, with 6 bases remaining between them. The CDR3 runs 13 residues. The CDR3 reads CASSFRITGELFF. The CDR3, as DNA: TGTGCCAGCAGTTTCAGGATCACCGGGGAGCTGTTTTTT.

V and J are TRBV4-2 and TRBJ2-5, with D possibly being TRBD1 (5 bases). The J call is doubtful: the DNA matches TRBJ2-7 better. CDR1 and CDR2 (germline): LGHNA, YNFKEQ. This CDR3 comprises 13 residues. CDR3 sequence: CASSQDKGREQYF. The CDR3, as DNA: TGTGCCAGCAGCCAAGACAAGGGGCGCGAGCAGTACTTC.

In DNA, the CDR3 is TGTGCCAGCAGTTTGGACAGGGGAACGGGCGAGCAGTACTTC. This codes for CASSLDRGTGEQYF. The V and J genes are TRBV28 and TRBJ2-7; 9 nucleotides agree with TRBD1. CDR1 and CDR2 (germline): MDHEN, SYDVKM. The V segment lost 3 bases and the J segment 6 bases; nucleotides outside the gene matches: 6. There are 14 residues in the CDR3.

A remark on this clonotype: Since a much larger clone is just one base distant, this may be a read error. For the CDR3, the DNA is TGTGCCAGCAACCAAGGGCCTAGCGGGAGCTACGAGCAGTACTTC. Encoded protein: CASNQGPSGSYEQYF. The chain carries TRBV14 and TRBJ2-4; 10 bases align to TRBD2. The DNA end lines up better with TRBJ2-7; the J call may be wrong. This CDR3 region has 15 residues. From germline, CDR1 is SGHDN and CDR2 FVKESK.

This clonotype has just one count. The chain couples TRBV11-2 to TRBJ2-3; D gene uncertain. V was clipped by 0 bases and J by 4 bases, with 11 bases between them. The CDR3 is 15 amino acids. CDR1 and CDR2 from the germline V gene are SGHAT and FQNNGV. CDR3 protein: CASSLDSTGPDTQYF. Here the CDR3 DNA reads TGTGCCAGCAGCTTAGACAGTACTGGACCAGATACGCAGTATTTT. The complete variable domain, with remaining parts taken from reference TRBV11-2 and TRBJ2-3, reads EAGVAQSPRYKIIEKRQSVAFWCNPISGHATLYWYQQILGQGPKLLIQFQNNGVVDDSQLPKDRFSAERLKGVDSTLKIQPAKLEDSAVYLCASSLDSTGPDTQYFGPGTRLTVL.

The gene calls are TRBV7-2 and TRBJ1-2; 9 nucleotides match TRBD1. The CDR3 totals 16 residues. Germline trimming cut 3 bases from V and 4 bases from J; bases unmatched to any gene: 9. From germline, CDR1 is SGHTA and CDR2 FQGNSA. In DNA form, the CDR3 reads TGTGCCAGCAGCTTCCCCCCCGGGACAGGGTTCTATGGCTACACCTTC. Translation gives CASSFPPGTGFYGYTF.

V usage is TRBV27 and J usage is TRBJ1-6; no reliable D call. The V end was cut by 1 base, the J end by 7 bases, with 8 bases between. CDR1 and CDR2 from the germline V gene are MNHEY and SMNVEV (reference sequence). The CDR3 length is 14 residues. The chain's CDR3 is CASSLYPSNSPLHF. DNA of the CDR3: TGTGCCAGCAGTTTATACCCATCGAATTCACCCCTCCACTTT.